Following are 22 T cell receptor beta chains from one sample sequenced in a study of Graves' ophthalmopathy and Graves' hyperthyroidism. The sequenced template was RNA, covering the TCR beta CDR3 region. After a first-round RT-PCR with HTBI primers, a second-round multiplex PCR was run. TCRdb ran MiXCR on the multiplex PCR reads and lists one entry per CDR3 protein. The table records over 650,000 distinct CDR3 sequences, 35% to 50% of them present only once. The sample comprised peripheral blood. The receptor source for this set is an adult man with Graves' ophthalmopathy.

The rearrangement links TRBV5-1 to TRBJ2-7; D may be TRBD1 or TRBD2 (5 bases each). Germline-derived CDR1 and CDR2 are SGHRS and YFSETQ. The CDR3 is made up of 15 amino acids. The V end lost 0 bases, the J end lost 2 bases, and 12 bases lay between the germline ends. The DNA of the CDR3 is TGCGCCAGCAGCTTGGACCAGGGACCGGCCTACGAGCAGTACTTC. Residues: CASSLDQGPAYEQYF.

This clonotype was seen many times. This chain joins TRBV15 and TRBJ1-5; D is possibly TRBD1 (6 bases). The germline gives CDR1 LNHNV, CDR2 YYDKDF (reference sequence). Deletions cut 4 bases from V and 0 bases from J, with 13 bases between. The CDR3 covers 16 residues. In DNA form, the CDR3 reads TGTGCCACCAGCATAACTGCAGGGGATAGCAATCAGCCCCAGCATTTT. It codes for CATSITAGDSNQPQHF. Filled out from reference TRBV15 and TRBJ1-5, the complete variable domain reads DAMVIQNPRYQVTQFGKPVTLSCSQTLNHNVMYWYQQKSSQAPKLLFHYYDKDFNNEADTPDNFQSRRPNTSFCFLDIRSPGLGDTAMYLCATSITAGDSNQPQHFGDGTRLSIL.

The chain employs TRBV4-1 and TRBJ2-2; 9 bases match TRBD2. The CDR3 consists of 18 residues. CDR1 and CDR2 from the germline V gene are MGHRA and YSYEKL. J lost 7 bases, V lost 1 base, and 13 bases had no gene match. CDR3 region: CASSQVGLAGALDGELFF. DNA of the CDR3: TGCGCCAGCAGCCAAGTGGGCTTAGCGGGGGCCTTAGACGGGGAGCTGTTTTTT.

This rearrangement joins TRBV5-4 to TRBJ1-6; tentatively, D is TRBD1 (5 bases). Trimming took 4 bases from V and 15 from J, leaving 14 bases between them. Looked up from germline, CDR1 is SGHNT and CDR2 is YYREEE (reference sequence). The CDR3 is 12 residues long. The CDR3 coding sequence is TGTGCCAGCAGCCCGGGGGGGTCGCTCCTCCACTTT. Protein: CASSPGGSLLHF.

In its sample, this clonotype was seen many times. The chain employs TRBV7-9 and TRBJ2-6; the D gene is possibly TRBD2 (5 bases). V was pared by 5 bases and J by 3 bases, with 14 bases between. This CDR3 is built from 16 residues. Germline V gene sequence: CDR1 SEHNR, CDR2 FQNEAQ (reference sequence). The CDR3: CASSPHRGGGANVLTF. In DNA form, the CDR3 reads TGTGCCAGCAGCCCGCACCGGGGTGGTGGGGCCAACGTCCTGACTTTC.

The chain uses TRBV19 and TRBJ1-6; 8 bases are a match to TRBD1. Germline CDR1 is LNHDA and CDR2 is SQIVND (reference sequence). Losses at the gene ends were 8 bases for V and 9 bases for J; bases not matched to a gene: 9. The CDR3 is made up of 14 amino acids. The CDR3 loop reads CASHDRGASSPLHF. The CDR3, as DNA: TGTGCCAGTCACGACAGGGGCGCATCTTCACCCCTCCACTTT.

The chain combines TRBV10-3 with TRBJ1-2, with 8 nucleotides matching TRBD1. The CDR3 spans 16 residues. Losses at the gene ends were 8 bases for V and 0 bases for J; bases not matched to a gene: 11. Looked up from germline, CDR1 is ENHRY and CDR2 is SYGVKD. CDR3 nucleotide sequence: TGTGCCATCGGGAGTGGGGGGACAGGACCTAACTATGGCTACACCTTC. Amino acids: CAIGSGGTGPNYGYTF.

This clonotype was seen a few times. This rearrangement joins TRBV5-4 to TRBJ1-2; D is possibly TRBD1 (5 bases). This CDR3 comprises 14 residues. Germline V CDR1 and CDR2: SGHNT, YYREEE (reference sequence). V was trimmed by 4 bases and J by 7 bases, leaving 17 bases between them. The CDR3: CASSPDMGQFGYTF. CDR3 in DNA: TGTGCCAGCAGCCCTGACATGGGGCAATTTGGCTACACCTTC.

This clonotype was counted at least ten times. The genes are TRBV19 and TRBJ1-4; 7 nucleotides align to TRBD1. Germline values: CDR1 LNHDA, CDR2 SQIVND (reference sequence). V gave up 8 bases and J gave up 5 bases; unmatched junction bases: 5. The CDR3 loop spans 13 amino acids. DNA for the CDR3: TGTGCCAGTGGACAGGCGTTCAATGAAAAACTGTTTTTT. Its translation is CASGQAFNEKLFF.

This clonotype has a count of ten or more. The V gene is TRBV7-9, the J gene TRBJ2-3, with D possibly being TRBD1 (6 bases). The CDR3 is 13 amino acids. V shed 5 bases and J shed 8 bases, with 14 bases lying between them. The germline CDR1 and CDR2 sequences are SEHNR and FQNEAQ (reference sequence). The chain's CDR3 is CASSQQGVGTQYF. In DNA, the CDR3 is TGTGCCAGCAGCCAACAGGGAGTGGGTACGCAGTATTTT.

This clonotype was counted only a few times. The V call is TRBV12-3 or TRBV12-4, the J call TRBJ1-2, with 10 bases fitting TRBD1. The CDR3 sequence is 14 residues long. V shed 3 bases, J shed 4 bases, and the junction held 2 bases outside the gene matches. Here the CDR3 reads CASSFGQGGYGYTF. DNA of the CDR3: TGTGCCAGCAGTTTTGGACAGGGGGGCTATGGCTACACCTTC.

The V and J genes are TRBV7-3 and TRBJ2-2; 12 nucleotides align to TRBD2. CDR1 is SGHTA and CDR2 is FQGTGA in the germline V gene. The V and J ends lost 1 base and 7 bases, in that order; junction bases with no gene match: 19. The CDR3 is 21 residues long. The CDR3 is CASSLRLKTTSGRVAVGELFF. Written as DNA, the CDR3 is TGTGCCAGCAGCTTAAGACTTAAGACGACTAGCGGGAGAGTCGCCGTCGGGGAGCTGTTTTTT.

There are many counts of this clonotype. The V gene is TRBV7-9, the J gene TRBJ2-7; D ambiguous. The CDR3 has 13 amino acids. The V end lost 4 bases, the J end lost 4 bases, and 11 bases lay between the germline ends. Germline V gives CDR1 SEHNR, CDR2 FQNEAQ (reference sequence). The CDR3 region is CASSSYISYEQYF. Written as DNA, the CDR3 is TGTGCCAGCAGCTCCTACATATCTTACGAGCAGTACTTC.

The V and J genes are TRBV29-1 and TRBJ1-2; D perhaps matches TRBD1 (5 bases). Germline CDR1 SQVTM, CDR2 ANQGSEA. The CDR3 loop spans 13 amino acids. Trimming removed 8 bases at V and 4 bases at J, with 17 bases between. The CDR3, as DNA: TGCAGCTCTGACAGTGGGTTTTTCTATGGCTACACCTTC. Residues: CSSDSGFFYGYTF.

This clonotype was seen many times. The chain joins TRBV7-8 to TRBJ1-3, with D maybe TRBD1 (6 bases). CDR3 length: 14 residues. The V gene lost 5 bases and the J gene lost 4 bases, with 12 bases spanning the gap. Per germline, CDR1 SGHVS and CDR2 FQNEAQ. CDR3 nucleotides: TGTGCCAGCAGCCCATACAGGGTGGGAAACACCATATATTTT. It specifies CASSPYRVGNTIYF.

The genes are TRBV19 and TRBJ1-4; D is uncertain. From germline, CDR1 is LNHDA and CDR2 SQIVND (reference sequence). This CDR3 comprises 15 residues. V was pared by 5 bases and J by 4 bases, with 14 bases between. The CDR3 loop reads CASSLYGYLNEKLFF. CDR3 bases: TGTGCCAGTAGTCTTTACGGTTACCTTAATGAAAAACTGTTTTTT.

The chain's CDR3 is CASSLEGTGFFF. The CDR3 region has the DNA TGTGCCAGCAGCTTAGAGGGGACAGGGTTTTTCTTT. The genes are TRBV7-3 and TRBJ1-1; the match to TRBD1 covers 9 bases. Germline V lookup: CDR1 SGHTA, CDR2 FQGTGA. V dropped 2 bases and J dropped 13; count of bases not matched to a gene: 5. This CDR3 contains 12 residues.

This clonotype was seen only a few times. One end of the junction fails to match germline, which may point to a read error. This chain links TRBV3-1 with TRBJ2-3, with D unclear. Germline CDR1 is LGHDT and CDR2 is YNNKEL (reference sequence). The CDR3 has 11 amino acids. This chain's CDR3 is CASSHTNTQYF. The CDR3 DNA follows: TGTGCCAGCAGCCACACAAATACGCAGTATTTT.

This clonotype was observed a single time. The gene calls are TRBV29-1 and TRBJ1-1, with TRBD1 identical over 9 bases. This CDR3 is built from 15 residues. V was pared by 7 bases and J by 0 bases, with 9 bases of the junction left unmatched. The germline gives CDR1 SQVTM, CDR2 ANQGSEA. CDR3 loop: CSAFGTGIMNTEAFF. In DNA, the CDR3 is TGCAGCGCCTTCGGGACAGGGATAATGAACACTGAAGCTTTCTTT. Looking up the rest from reference TRBV29-1 and TRBJ1-1 gives the full variable domain: SAVISQKPSRDICQRGTSLTIQCQVDSQVTMMFWYRQQPGQSLTLIATANQGSEATYESGFVIDKFPISRPNLTFSTLTVSNMSPEDSSIYLCSAFGTGIMNTEAFFGQGTRLTVV.

This clonotype was counted at least ten times. The V and J genes are TRBV7-9 and TRBJ2-7; D is uncertain. CDR1 and CDR2 from the germline V gene are SEHNR and FQNEAQ (reference sequence). V was shortened by 5 bases and J by 4 bases, with 15 bases between the two germline ends. The CDR3 sequence is 14 residues long. The CDR3 spells CASSQAPAVYEQYF. The DNA of the CDR3 is TGTGCCAGCAGCCAAGCACCGGCGGTGTACGAGCAGTACTTC.

This clonotype was found a few times. The chain couples TRBV20-1 to TRBJ1-6, with D uncertain. CDR1 and CDR2 from the germline V gene are DFQATT and SNEGSKA (reference sequence). CDR3 length: 12 residues. V lost 6 bases and J lost 9, with 12 bases in between. The CDR3 here is CSALMGSSPLHF. CDR3 nucleotides: TGCAGTGCCCTGATGGGGAGTTCACCCCTCCACTTT.

This clonotype showed up many times. The chain couples TRBV7-2 to TRBJ1-5, with no clear D. CDR3 length equals 15 residues. Trimming left V 1 base short and J 0 bases short, with 7 bases between. The germline V gene has CDR1 SGHTA and CDR2 FQGNSA. Here the CDR3 reads CASSLGGYSNQPQHF. The CDR3 bases are TGTGCCAGCAGCTTAGGCGGTTATAGCAATCAGCCCCAGCATTTT.